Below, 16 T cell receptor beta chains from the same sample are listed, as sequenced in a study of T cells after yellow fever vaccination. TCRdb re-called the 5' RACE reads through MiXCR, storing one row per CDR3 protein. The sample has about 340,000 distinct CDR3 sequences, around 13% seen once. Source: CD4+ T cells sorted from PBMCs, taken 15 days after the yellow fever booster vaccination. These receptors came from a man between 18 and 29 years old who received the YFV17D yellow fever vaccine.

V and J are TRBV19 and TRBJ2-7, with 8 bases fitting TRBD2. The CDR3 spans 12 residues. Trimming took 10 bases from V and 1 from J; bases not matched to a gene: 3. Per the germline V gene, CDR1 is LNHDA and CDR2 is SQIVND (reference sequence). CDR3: CATGTRSYEQYF. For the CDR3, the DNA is TGTGCCACAGGGACTAGATCCTACGAGCAGTACTTC.

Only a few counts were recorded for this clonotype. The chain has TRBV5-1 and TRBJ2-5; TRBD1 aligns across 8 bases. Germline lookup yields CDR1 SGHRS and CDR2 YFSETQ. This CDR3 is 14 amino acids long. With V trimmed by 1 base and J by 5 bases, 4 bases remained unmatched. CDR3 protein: CASSLTGGMETQYF. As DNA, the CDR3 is TGCGCCAGCAGCTTGACAGGGGGGATGGAGACCCAGTACTTC.

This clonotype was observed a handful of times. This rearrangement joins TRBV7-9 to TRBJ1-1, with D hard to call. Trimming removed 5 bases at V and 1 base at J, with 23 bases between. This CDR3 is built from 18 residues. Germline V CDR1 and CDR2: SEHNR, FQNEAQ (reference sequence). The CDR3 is CASSPRGGWREWNTEAFF. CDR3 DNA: TGTGCCAGCAGCCCCCGGGGAGGATGGAGGGAATGGAACACTGAAGCTTTCTTT.

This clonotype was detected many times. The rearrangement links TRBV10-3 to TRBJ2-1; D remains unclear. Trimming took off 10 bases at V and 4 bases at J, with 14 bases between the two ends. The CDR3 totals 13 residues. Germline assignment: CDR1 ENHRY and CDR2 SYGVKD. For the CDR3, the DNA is TGTGCCACGCTCACCCCACTATACAATGAGCAGTTCTTC. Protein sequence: CATLTPLYNEQFF.

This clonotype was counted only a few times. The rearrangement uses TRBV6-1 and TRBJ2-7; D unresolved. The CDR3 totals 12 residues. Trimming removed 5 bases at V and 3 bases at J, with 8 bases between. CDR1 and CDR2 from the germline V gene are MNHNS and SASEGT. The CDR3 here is CASSLDHYEQYV. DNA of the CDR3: TGTGCCAGCAGTTTGGACCACTACGAGCAGTACGTC.

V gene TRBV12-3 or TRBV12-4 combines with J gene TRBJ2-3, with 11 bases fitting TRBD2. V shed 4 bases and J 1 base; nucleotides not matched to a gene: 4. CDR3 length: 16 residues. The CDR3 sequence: CASSSGTSGGTDTQYF. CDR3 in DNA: TGTGCCAGCAGTTCCGGGACTAGCGGCGGCACAGATACGCAGTATTTT.

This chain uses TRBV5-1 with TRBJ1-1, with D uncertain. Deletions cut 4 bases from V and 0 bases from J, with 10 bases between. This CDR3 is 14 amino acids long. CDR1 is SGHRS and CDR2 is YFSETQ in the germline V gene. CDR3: CASSGGFLNTEAFF. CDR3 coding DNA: TGCGCCAGCAGCGGTGGGTTCTTGAACACTGAAGCTTTCTTT.

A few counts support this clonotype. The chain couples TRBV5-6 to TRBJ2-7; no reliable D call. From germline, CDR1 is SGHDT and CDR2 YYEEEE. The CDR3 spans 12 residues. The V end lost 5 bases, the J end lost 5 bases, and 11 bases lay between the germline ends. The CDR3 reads CASRFGYHEQYF. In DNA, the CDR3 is TGTGCCAGCAGATTCGGATACCACGAGCAGTACTTC. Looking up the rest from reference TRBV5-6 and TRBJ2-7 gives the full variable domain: DAGVTQSPTHLIKTRGQQVTLRCSPKSGHDTVSWYQQALGQGPQFIFQYYEEEERQRGNFPDRFSGHQFPNYSSELNVNALLLGDSALYLCASRFGYHEQYFGPGTRLTVT.

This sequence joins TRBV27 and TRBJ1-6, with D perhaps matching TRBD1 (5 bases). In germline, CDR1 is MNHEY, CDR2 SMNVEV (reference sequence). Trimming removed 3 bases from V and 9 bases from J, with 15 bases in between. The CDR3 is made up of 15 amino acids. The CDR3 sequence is CASSLSRDLRSPLHF. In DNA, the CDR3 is TGTGCCAGCAGTTTGTCCAGGGACCTACGTTCACCCCTCCACTTT.

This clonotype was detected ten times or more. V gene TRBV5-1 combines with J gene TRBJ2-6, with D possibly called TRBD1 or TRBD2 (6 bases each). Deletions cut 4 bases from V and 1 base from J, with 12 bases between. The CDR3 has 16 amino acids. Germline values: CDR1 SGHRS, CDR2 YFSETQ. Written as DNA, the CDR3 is TGCGCCAGCAGCAGGGGGGATCGGTCTGGGGCCAACGTCCTGACTTTC. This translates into CASSRGDRSGANVLTF. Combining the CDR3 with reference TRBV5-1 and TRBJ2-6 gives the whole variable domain KAGVTQTPRYLIKTRGQQVTLSCSPISGHRSVSWYQQTPGQGLQFLFEYFSETQRNKGNFPGRFSGRQFSNSRSEMNVSTLELGDSALYLCASSRGDRSGANVLTFGAGSRLTVL.

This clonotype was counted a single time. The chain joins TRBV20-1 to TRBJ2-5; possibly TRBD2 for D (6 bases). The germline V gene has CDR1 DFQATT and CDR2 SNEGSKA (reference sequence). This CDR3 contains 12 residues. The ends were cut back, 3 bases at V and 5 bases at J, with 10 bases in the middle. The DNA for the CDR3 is TGCAGTGCTAGTGGCCGGGGGGAGACCCAGTACTTC. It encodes CSASGRGETQYF.

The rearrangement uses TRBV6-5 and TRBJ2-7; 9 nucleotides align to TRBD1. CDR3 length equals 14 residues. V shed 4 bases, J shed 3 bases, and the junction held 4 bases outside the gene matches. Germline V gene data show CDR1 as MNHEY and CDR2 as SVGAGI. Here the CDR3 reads CASSSGDRDYEQYV. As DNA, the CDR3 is TGTGCCAGCAGTTCGGGGGACAGGGACTACGAGCAGTACGTC.

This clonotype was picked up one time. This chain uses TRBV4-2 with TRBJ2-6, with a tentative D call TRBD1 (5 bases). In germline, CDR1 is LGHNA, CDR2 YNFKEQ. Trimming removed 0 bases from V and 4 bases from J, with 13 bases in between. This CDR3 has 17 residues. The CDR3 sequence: CASSQDTGRPGANVLTF. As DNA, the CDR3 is TGTGCCAGCAGCCAAGATACAGGTCGACCCGGGGCCAACGTCCTGACTTTC.

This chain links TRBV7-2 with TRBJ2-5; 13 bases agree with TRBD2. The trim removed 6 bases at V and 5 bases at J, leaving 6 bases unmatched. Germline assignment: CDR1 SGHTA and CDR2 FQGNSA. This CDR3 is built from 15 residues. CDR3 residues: CASRPTSGGAETQYF. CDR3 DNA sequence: TGTGCCAGCAGACCAACTAGCGGGGGGGCGGAGACCCAGTACTTC.

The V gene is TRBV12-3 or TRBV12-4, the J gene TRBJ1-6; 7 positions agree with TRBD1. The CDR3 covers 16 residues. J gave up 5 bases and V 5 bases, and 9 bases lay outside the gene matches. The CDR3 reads CASSLRTGANNSPLHF. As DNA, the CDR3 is TGTGCCAGCAGTCTTCGAACAGGGGCTAATAATTCACCCCTCCACTTT.

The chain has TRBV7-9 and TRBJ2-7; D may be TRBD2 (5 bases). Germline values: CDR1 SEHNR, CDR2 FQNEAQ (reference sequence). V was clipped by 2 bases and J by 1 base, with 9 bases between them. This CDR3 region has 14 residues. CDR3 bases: TGTGCCAGCAGCTTACTCGGCGGGTCCTACGAGCAGTACGTC. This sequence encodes CASSLLGGSYEQYV.